The 16 T cell receptor beta chains presented below share a single source sample, sequenced in a study of blood T cells in healthy people across ages. It was with a sample-barcoded 5' primer and a J-beta primer mix that a second PCR of roughly 7 to 12 cycles was run. In TCRdb, the 5' RACE reads were re-called with MiXCR into one record per CDR3 protein. The table lists around 1,600,000 distinct CDR3 sequences, under 55% of them singletons. The sample consisted of blood. All receptors derive from a woman aged 18-35 years in good health.

V usage is TRBV13 and J usage is TRBJ2-4; D perhaps matches TRBD2 (6 bases). The end of the DNA aligns better with TRBJ2-5, so the J call may be wrong. Germline CDR1 and CDR2: PRHDT and FYEKMQ (reference sequence). CDR3 size: 13 residues. CDR3 amino acids: CASRVGLQETQYF. The CDR3 DNA reads TGTGCCAGCCGAGTGGGACTGCAAGAGACCCAGTACTTC.

CDR3 nucleotide sequence: TGTGCCAGCAGCTTAGCGCTAACAGACAATGAGCAGTTCTTC. Translation: CASSLALTDNEQFF. V gene TRBV7-9 combines with J gene TRBJ2-1; unclear D gene. Per germline, CDR1 SEHNR and CDR2 FQNEAQ (reference sequence). The CDR3 contains 14 residues. Trimming removed 0 bases at V and 5 bases at J, with 8 bases between. Based on the CDR3 plus reference TRBV7-9 and TRBJ2-1, the full variable domain is DTGVSQNPRHKITKRGQNVTFRCDPISEHNRLYWYRQTLGQGPEFLTYFQNEAQLEKSRLLSDRFSAERPKGSFSTLEIQRTEQGDSAMYLCASSLALTDNEQFFGPGTRLTVL.

The chain links TRBV2 to TRBJ2-5; D perhaps matches TRBD1 (5 bases). TRBJ2-7 matches the DNA end more closely, so the J call is doubtful. CDR3 size: 13 residues. The germline CDR1 and CDR2 sequences are SNHLY and FYNNEI. CDR3 bases: TGTGCCAGCAGTGGTGTGACAGTTCGCGAGCAGTACTTC. It codes for CASSGVTVREQYF.

This clonotype turned up a few times. The chain links TRBV20-1 to TRBJ2-7; possible D gene TRBD1, 6 bases. Trimming shortened V by 5 bases and J by 12 bases, and 14 bases separated the two germline ends. The germline V gene has CDR1 DFQATT and CDR2 SNEGSKA (reference sequence). The CDR3 sequence is 10 residues long. DNA of the CDR3: TGCAGTGCTGCAAACAGGGATTCGTACTTC. Translated, it gives CSAANRDSYF.

This clonotype was seen a single time. CDR3 sequence reads: CASSQDGRGIDTQYF. The CDR3 DNA reads as TGCGCCAGCAGCCAAGATGGCCGGGGGATAGATACGCAGTATTTT. The chain combines TRBV4-3 with TRBJ2-3; D is perhaps TRBD2 (6 bases). V was clipped by 0 bases and J by 5 bases, with 12 bases between them. The CDR3 is 15 residues long. Germline CDR1 and CDR2: LGHNA and YSLEER.

V gene TRBV4-1 combines with J gene TRBJ1-4, with D uncertain. Germline values: CDR1 MGHRA, CDR2 YSYEKL. The CDR3 spans 12 residues. V lost 0 bases and J 6 bases, leaving 2 bases between the germline ends. The CDR3 loop reads CASSQDHEKLFF. DNA for the CDR3: TGCGCCAGCAGCCAAGACCATGAAAAACTGTTTTTT.

The rearrangement joins TRBV7-9 to TRBJ2-1; D unclear. This CDR3 has 14 amino acids. Per the germline V gene, CDR1 is SEHNR and CDR2 is FQNEAQ (reference sequence). V was shortened by 0 bases and J by 5 bases, with 8 bases between the two germline ends. In nucleotides, the CDR3 is TGTGCCAGCAGCTTAGCGCAACGGAACAATGAGCAGTTCTTC. Its protein product is CASSLAQRNNEQFF.

This clonotype was seen only a few times. The chain links TRBV20-1 to TRBJ2-7, with 12 nucleotides matching TRBD2. V was pared by 6 bases and J by 8 bases, with 14 bases of the junction left unmatched. Germline V gene lookup returns CDR1 DFQATT and CDR2 SNEGSKA (reference sequence). The CDR3 has 15 residues. CDR3 residues: CSAVDGLAGLAKQYF. The CDR3 DNA is TGCAGTGCCGTGGATGGACTAGCGGGATTAGCCAAGCAGTACTTC.

The gene calls are TRBV28 and TRBJ2-7, with TRBD1 matching over 8 bases. The CDR3 is made up of 14 amino acids. J lost 5 bases, V lost 5 bases, and 8 bases had no gene match. The germline V gene has CDR1 MDHEN and CDR2 SYDVKM. In nucleotides, the CDR3 is TGTGCCAGCAGTCCGCGGACAGGGATGGACGAGCAGTACTTC. Its translation: CASSPRTGMDEQYF.

In its sample, this clonotype was seen a few times. The chain couples TRBV27 to TRBJ2-7; TRBD1 might be the D (7 bases). Germline V gene sequence: CDR1 MNHEY, CDR2 SMNVEV (reference sequence). This CDR3 contains 16 residues. V lost 5 bases, J lost 1 base, and 18 bases lay in between. CDR3 in amino acids: CASSARGQILSYEQYF. CDR3 DNA: TGTGCCAGCAGTGCGCGGGGACAGATACTTTCCTACGAGCAGTACTTC.

In its sample, this clonotype was seen a few times. The V call is TRBV4-3, the J call TRBJ2-2; 10 nucleotides match TRBD2. V gave up 1 base and J gave up 5 bases; unmatched junction bases: 7. Per the germline V gene, CDR1 is LGHNA and CDR2 is YSLEER. The CDR3 has 17 residues. The CDR3 nucleotides read TGCGCCAGCAGCCAAGTTGTACTAGCGGGACGGACCGGGGAGCTGTTTTTT. Protein sequence: CASSQVVLAGRTGELFF.

This clonotype was seen a few times. The rearrangement uses TRBV6-2 or TRBV6-3 and TRBJ2-7; D is unresolved. The CDR3 has 13 residues. Trimming took 6 bases from V and 6 from J, leaving 15 bases between them. Germline CDR1 is MNHEY and CDR2 is SVGEGT. The CDR3 sequence is CASSAIIPSEQYF. In DNA, the CDR3 is TGTGCCAGCAGCGCAATCATCCCCTCCGAGCAGTACTTC.

V usage is TRBV7-9 and J usage is TRBJ2-4; 8 bases agree with TRBD1. J was trimmed by 9 bases and V by 4 bases; bases with no gene match: 17. CDR1 is SEHNR, CDR2 FQNEAQ, per germline (reference sequence). This CDR3 has 17 amino acids. CDR3 sequence reads: CASSSDRGPAVSGIQYF. The DNA of the CDR3 is TGTGCCAGCAGCTCCGACAGGGGACCGGCAGTCTCGGGCATTCAGTACTTC.

The J gene is TRBJ2-7, the V gene TRBV7-6, with 9 bases identical to TRBD1. Trimming cost V 5 bases and J 5 bases; bases outside gene matches: 10. The CDR3 loop spans 15 amino acids. The V gene's germline CDR1 is SGHVS and CDR2 FNYEAQ. CDR3: CASSPITGGTDEQYF. The CDR3 DNA follows: TGTGCCAGCAGCCCTATCACAGGGGGCACGGACGAGCAGTACTTC.

This clonotype has more than one count but fewer than ten. V is TRBV20-1 and J is TRBJ2-1, with unresolved D. CDR3 length equals 15 residues. Trimming stripped 0 bases from V and 4 bases from J, with 13 bases between. Germline-derived CDR1 and CDR2 are DFQATT and SNEGSKA (reference sequence). For the CDR3, the DNA is TGCAGTGCTAGAGATCGGGCGGCCCCTTACAATGAGCAGTTCTTC. Its translation is CSARDRAAPYNEQFF.

V and J are TRBV24-1 and TRBJ2-5, with a possible D match to TRBD2 (6 bases). This CDR3 has 15 amino acids. The germline CDR1 and CDR2 sequences are KGHDR and SFDVKD. V was trimmed by 1 base and J by 11 bases, leaving 19 bases between them. The CDR3 spells CATSDFAGNYNEQYF. DNA for the CDR3: TGTGCCACCAGTGATTTTGCGGGGAACTACAATGAGCAGTACTTC.